What follows are 15 T cell receptor beta chains derived from one specimen sequenced in a study of T cells in Graves' hyperthyroidism and ophthalmopathy. Amplified regions were TCR beta CDR3 sequences from RNA transcripts. Researchers ran a first-round RT-PCR on the TCR CDR3 using the HTBI primer set. MiXCR, run by TCRdb on the multiplex PCR reads, gives a single entry per CDR3 protein. The sample includes some 530,000 distinct CDR3 sequences, less than 25% of them seen just once. The sequenced material came from blood. The receptors come from a woman aged 70-85 years with Graves' ophthalmopathy.

This chain uses TRBV19 with TRBJ1-4, with D maybe TRBD1 (5 bases). There are 16 residues in the CDR3. V gave up 5 bases and J gave up 4 bases, with 17 bases separating them. Per the germline V gene, CDR1 is LNHDA and CDR2 is SQIVND (reference sequence). CDR3: CASSLLQGAINEKLFF. CDR3 DNA sequence: TGTGCCAGTAGTCTACTTCAGGGCGCGATTAATGAAAAACTGTTTTTT.

This sequence joins TRBV6-1 and TRBJ2-2; 7 nucleotides agree with TRBD1. Trimming at V came to 8 bases and at J to 4 bases, leaving 4 bases not matched to a gene. The CDR3 has 13 amino acids. The germline V gene has CDR1 MNHNS and CDR2 SASEGT. The CDR3 is CASYAGGTGELFF. The DNA for the CDR3 is TGTGCCAGCTATGCAGGGGGCACCGGGGAGCTGTTTTTT.

This clonotype was observed many times. The chain uses TRBV28 and TRBJ2-4; D gene ambiguous. The CDR3 is 14 amino acids. V was clipped by 6 bases and J by 1 base, with 10 bases between them. Per the germline V gene, CDR1 is MDHEN and CDR2 is SYDVKM. CDR3 in amino acids: CASRQERAKNIQYF. In DNA, the CDR3 is TGTGCCAGCAGGCAAGAGAGGGCCAAAAACATTCAGTACTTC. The complete variable domain, with remaining parts taken from reference TRBV28 and TRBJ2-4, reads DVKVTQSSRYLVKRTGEKVFLECVQDMDHENMFWYRQDPGLGLRLIYFSYDVKMKEKGDIPEGYSVSREKKERFSLILESASTNQTSMYLCASRQERAKNIQYFGAGTRLSVL.

The chain carries TRBV20-1 and TRBJ1-6, with D hard to call. The V end lost 1 base, the J end lost 3 bases, and 7 bases lay between the germline ends. Germline lookup yields CDR1 DFQATT and CDR2 SNEGSKA (reference sequence). The CDR3 consists of 14 residues. The DNA of the CDR3 is TGCAGTGCTAGAGCACCGTTCTATAATTCACCCCTCCACTTT. It encodes CSARAPFYNSPLHF.

This clonotype has more than one count but fewer than ten. The chain links TRBV5-1 to TRBJ2-3; no firm D call. There are 13 residues in the CDR3. CDR1 SGHRS and CDR2 YFSETQ come from the germline V gene. V was cut by 0 bases and J by 2 bases, with 4 bases left in between. CDR3 in DNA: TGCGCCAGCAGCTTGGAACTCACAGATACGCAGTATTTT. Translated, it gives CASSLELTDTQYF.

The rearrangement links TRBV6-1 to TRBJ2-7; tentatively, D is TRBD2 (5 bases). Trimming took 6 bases from V and 6 from J, leaving 15 bases between them. The CDR3 is 13 amino acids. CDR1 MNHNS and CDR2 SASEGT come from the germline V gene. In DNA form, the CDR3 reads TGTGCCAGCAGCAACCCCGGAGGAGCCGAGCAGTACTTC. Translating gives CASSNPGGAEQYF.

The chain carries TRBV27 and TRBJ1-5, with 7 nucleotides matching TRBD1. The CDR3 length is 15 residues. Looked up from germline, CDR1 is MNHEY and CDR2 is SMNVEV (reference sequence). V shed 5 bases, J shed 3 bases, and the junction held 7 bases outside the gene matches. This chain's CDR3 is CASSHEGAPNQPQHF. DNA of the CDR3: TGTGCCAGCAGTCATGAGGGGGCGCCCAATCAGCCCCAGCATTTT.

The table lists this clonotype with a few counts. The V and J genes are TRBV7-9 and TRBJ2-1; TRBD2 matches at 7 bases. This CDR3 has 14 amino acids. Germline values: CDR1 SEHNR, CDR2 FQNEAQ (reference sequence). Unmatched junction bases numbered 3, after V lost 4 bases and J lost 3 bases. CDR3 in DNA: TGTGCCAGCAGCTCGGGACTATACTACAATGAGCAGTTCTTC. Translated: CASSSGLYYNEQFF.

This clonotype appeared once. Germline is not matched at one junction end, which may reflect a read error. DNA for the CDR3: TGCGCCAGCAGCCAAGAGGGGGGGGGTTCCTATAATTCACCCCTCCACTTT. Protein product: CASSQEGGGSYNSPLHF. The chain combines TRBV7-9 with TRBJ1-6; tentatively, D is TRBD1 (6 bases). The CDR3 contains 17 residues. Germline CDR1 and CDR2: SEHNR and FQNEAQ (reference sequence).

The chain recombines TRBV5-1 with TRBJ2-4; TRBD1 matches at 11 bases. Per the germline V gene, CDR1 is SGHRS and CDR2 is YFSETQ. V gave up 4 bases and J gave up 0 bases; unmatched junction bases: 6. The CDR3 runs 17 residues. The CDR3 reads CASSKGQGASAKNIQYF. The CDR3 region has the DNA TGCGCCAGCAGCAAAGGACAGGGGGCTTCAGCCAAAAACATTCAGTACTTC. Full variable domain (remainder filled in from reference TRBV5-1 and TRBJ2-4): KAGVTQTPRYLIKTRGQQVTLSCSPISGHRSVSWYQQTPGQGLQFLFEYFSETQRNKGNFPGRFSGRQFSNSRSEMNVSTLELGDSALYLCASSKGQGASAKNIQYFGAGTRLSVL.

This clonotype was detected a few times. This may be a read error, as it is one base from a much larger clone. The chain joins TRBV28 to TRBJ2-2; D is perhaps TRBD1 (6 bases). The germline CDR1 and CDR2 sequences are MDHEN and SYDVKM. This CDR3 spans 14 amino acids. The CDR3 DNA sequence: TGTGCCAACAGTCAGGGGAGATACACCGGGGAGCTGTTTTTT. Translation: CANSQGRYTGELFF.

This clonotype was observed many times. J is TRBJ1-5 and V is TRBV7-8; maybe TRBD1 (5 bases). Germline values: CDR1 SGHVS, CDR2 FQNEAQ. The V end lost 2 bases, the J end lost 1 base, and 15 bases lay between the germline ends. The CDR3 length is 17 residues. The DNA for the CDR3 is TGTGCCAGCAGCTTACTGAGCGCAGGGTTAAGCAATCAGCCCCAGCATTTT. It codes for CASSLLSAGLSNQPQHF.

Concerning this clonotype itself: Sequence at one end of the junction differs from germline and may be a read error. The chain employs TRBV19 and TRBJ2-7, with 12 bases identical to TRBD2. The germline CDR1 and CDR2 sequences are LNHDA and SQIVND (reference sequence). CDR3 length equals 13 residues. CDR3 region: CAGRGLAGYEQYF. The CDR3 region has the DNA TGTGCCGGTAGGGGACTAGCGGGCTACGAGCAGTACTTC.

A few counts support this clonotype. This chain uses TRBV7-3 with TRBJ2-1; D is uncertain. Germline V CDR1 and CDR2: SGHTA, FQGTGA. Trimming cost V 5 bases and J 2 bases, with 13 bases left between them. This CDR3 is built from 15 residues. In DNA, the CDR3 is TGTGCCAGCAGCCCGATAGTGGGTACCTACAATGAGCAGTTCTTC. It specifies CASSPIVGTYNEQFF.

This clonotype has just a few counts. The chain recombines TRBV19 with TRBJ2-3; 12 bases are a match to TRBD2. V trimming: 3 bases; J trimming: 2 bases; junction bases outside the gene matches: 6. This CDR3 is 17 amino acids long. Germline V lookup: CDR1 LNHDA, CDR2 SQIVND (reference sequence). CDR3 region: CASSIGPSGRATDTQYF. For the CDR3, the DNA is TGTGCCAGTAGTATCGGGCCTAGCGGGAGGGCCACAGATACGCAGTATTTT.